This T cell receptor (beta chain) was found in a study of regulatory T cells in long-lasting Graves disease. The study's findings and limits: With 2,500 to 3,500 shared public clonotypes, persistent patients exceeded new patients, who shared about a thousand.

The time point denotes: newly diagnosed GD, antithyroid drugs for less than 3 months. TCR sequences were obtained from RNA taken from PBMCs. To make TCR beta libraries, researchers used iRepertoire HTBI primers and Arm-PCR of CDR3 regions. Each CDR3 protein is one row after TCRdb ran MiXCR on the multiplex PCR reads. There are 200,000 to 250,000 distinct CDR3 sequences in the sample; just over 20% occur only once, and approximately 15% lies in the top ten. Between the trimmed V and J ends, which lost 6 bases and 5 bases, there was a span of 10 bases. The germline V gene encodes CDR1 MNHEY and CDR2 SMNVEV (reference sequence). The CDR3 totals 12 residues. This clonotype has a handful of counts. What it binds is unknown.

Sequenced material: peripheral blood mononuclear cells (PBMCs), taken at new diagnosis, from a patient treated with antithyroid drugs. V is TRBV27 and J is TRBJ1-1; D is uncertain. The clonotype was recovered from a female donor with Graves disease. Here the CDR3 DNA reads TGTGCCAGCAGAACTCTGGGAACTGAAGCTTTCTTT. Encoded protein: CASRTLGTEAFF.